Below, 6 T cell receptor beta chains from the same sample are listed, as sequenced in a study of T cells expressing NK-cell markers. From its re-call of the 5' RACE reads, TCRdb lists each CDR3 protein once, without DNA. The specimen's table records roughly 280,000 distinct CDR3 sequences. The sample comprised blood T cells: a sorted CD56 or NKG2C T cell subset, CD4+ or CD8+ T cells, or bulk PBMC T cells (not recorded which). The source is a young man in good health.

The rearrangement links TRBV29-1 to TRBJ2-7; TCRdb selects TRBD1, and the lack of DNA leaves this call unchecked. CDR1 is SQVTM and CDR2 is ANQGSEA in the germline V gene. This CDR3 spans 14 amino acids. The CDR3: CSAGDRGIYYEQYF.

The J gene is TRBJ2-5, the V gene TRBV4-2; the TRBD1 assignment by TCRdb is unverifiable without DNA. Germline CDR1 and CDR2: LGHNA and YNFKEQ. The CDR3 runs 13 residues. The CDR3 protein is CASSGAGRETQYF.

This chain uses TRBV20-1 with TRBJ2-5; TCRdb gives TRBD1 as the D gene, but with no DNA this cannot be confirmed. CDR1 is DFQATT and CDR2 is SNEGSKA in the germline V gene (reference sequence). CDR3 length: 16 residues. CDR3 sequence: CSARGSPGHHHRTQYF.

The chain uses TRBV6-5 and TRBJ1-6; TCRdb outputs TRBD1, but without DNA this stays unchecked. CDR1 is MNHEY, CDR2 SVGAGI, per germline. The CDR3 consists of 17 residues. The CDR3 sequence: CASSSRQGASYNSPLHF.

The chain is built from TRBV7-2 and TRBJ2-5; there is no DNA to check the TCRdb D call of TRBD1. This CDR3 has 14 amino acids. CDR1 and CDR2 from the germline V gene are SGHTA and FQGNSA. CDR3: CASNPTGGSETQYF.

The chain employs TRBV20-1 and TRBJ2-1; TCRdb returns TRBD1, unconfirmable since there is no DNA. Germline V gene lookup returns CDR1 DFQATT and CDR2 SNEGSKA (reference sequence). The CDR3 sequence is 13 residues long. The CDR3 here is CSARRGVYNEQFF.